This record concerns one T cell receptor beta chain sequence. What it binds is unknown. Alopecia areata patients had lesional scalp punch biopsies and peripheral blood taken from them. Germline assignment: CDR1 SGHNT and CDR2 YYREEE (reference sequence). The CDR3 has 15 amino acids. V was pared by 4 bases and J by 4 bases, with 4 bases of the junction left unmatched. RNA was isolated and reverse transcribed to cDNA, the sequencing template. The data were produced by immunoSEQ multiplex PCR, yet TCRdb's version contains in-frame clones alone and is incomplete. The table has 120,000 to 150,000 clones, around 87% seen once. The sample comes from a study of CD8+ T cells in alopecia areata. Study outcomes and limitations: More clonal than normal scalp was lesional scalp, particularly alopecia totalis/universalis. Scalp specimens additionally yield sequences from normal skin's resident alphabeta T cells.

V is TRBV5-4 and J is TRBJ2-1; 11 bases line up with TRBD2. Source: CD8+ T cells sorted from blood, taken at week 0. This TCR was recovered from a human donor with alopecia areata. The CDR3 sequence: CASSAGTSGYNEQFF. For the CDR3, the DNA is TGTGCCAGCAGCGCCGGGACTAGCGGATACAATGAGCAGTTCTTC. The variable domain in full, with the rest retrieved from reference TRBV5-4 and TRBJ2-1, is ETGVTQSPTHLIKTRGQQVTLRCSSQSGHNTVSWYQQALGQGPQFIFQYYREEENGRGNFPPRFSGLQFPNYSSELNVNALELDDSALYLCASSAGTSGYNEQFFGPGTRLTVL.